One sample yielded the 8 T cell receptor beta chains listed below, sequenced in a study of early T cells in non-severe SARS-CoV-2 infection. MiXCR was run by TCRdb on the 5' RACE reads, yielding one entry per CDR3 protein. The table shows roughly 120,000 distinct CDR3 sequences, with about 15% occurring only once. The sample consisted of whole blood. These receptors were taken from an adult who was a healthcare worker with PCR-confirmed SARS-CoV-2 infection or an uninfected control (not recorded which).

The chain recombines TRBV19 with TRBJ2-1; D remains ambiguous. The V gene's germline CDR1 is LNHDA and CDR2 SQIVND (reference sequence). This CDR3 contains 14 residues. V dropped 5 bases and J dropped 4 bases, with 12 bases sitting between them. CDR3 sequence: CASSPTSQYNEQFF. Here the CDR3 DNA reads TGTGCCAGTAGTCCGACTTCCCAATACAATGAGCAGTTCTTC. Together with reference TRBV19 and TRBJ2-1, the CDR3 gives the full variable domain: DGGITQSPKYLFRKEGQNVTLSCEQNLNHDAMYWYRQDPGQGLRLIYYSQIVNDFQKGDIAEGYSVSREKKESFPLTVTSAQKNPTAFYLCASSPTSQYNEQFFGPGTRLTVL.

The chain links TRBV2 to TRBJ1-2; D ambiguous. This CDR3 has 12 residues. V was shortened by 8 bases and J by 8 bases, with 15 bases between the two germline ends. Per germline, CDR1 SNHLY and CDR2 FYNNEI. CDR3 loop: CASLAPKVGYTF. The DNA of the CDR3 is TGTGCCAGCCTCGCTCCCAAAGTAGGCTACACCTTC. The whole variable domain, remainder taken from reference TRBV2 and TRBJ1-2, is EPEVTQTPSHQVTQMGQEVILRCVPISNHLYFYWYRQILGQKVEFLVSFYNNEISEKSEIFDDQFSVERPDGSNFTLKIRSTKLEDSAMYFCASLAPKVGYTFGSGTRLTVV.

CDR3: CASSSGLAVYEQYF. The CDR3 DNA reads as TGTGCCAGCAGCTCCGGACTAGCAGTCTACGAGCAGTACTTC. This sequence joins TRBV11-2 and TRBJ2-7, with TRBD2 identical over 8 bases. This CDR3 has 14 amino acids. From germline, CDR1 is SGHAT and CDR2 FQNNGV. After removal of 4 bases from V and 3 bases from J, the junction contained 5 bases not matched to a gene.

The chain carries TRBV6-1 and TRBJ1-3, with 9 positions matching TRBD1. The CDR3 length is 14 residues. Germline V gene sequence: CDR1 MNHNS, CDR2 SASEGT. The J segment lost 0 bases and the V segment lost 6 bases, leaving 0 bases of the junction unmatched. DNA of the CDR3: TGTGCCAGCAGGGACAGGGGCTCTGGAAACACCATATATTTT. Translation: CASRDRGSGNTIYF.

This clonotype has a handful of counts. This rearrangement joins TRBV3-1 to TRBJ2-1, with 9 bases that match TRBD2. The CDR3 extends over 16 amino acids. V trimming: 0 bases; J trimming: 6 bases; junction bases outside the gene matches: 6. CDR1 is LGHDT and CDR2 is YNNKEL in the germline V gene (reference sequence). As DNA, the CDR3 is TGTGCCAGCAGCCAAGATAGGCCTAGCGGGGCCAATGAGCAGTTCTTC. This gives the protein CASSQDRPSGANEQFF.

In its sample, this clonotype was seen many times. This rearrangement joins TRBV7-9 to TRBJ2-6; TRBD2 might be the D (5 bases). The CDR3 is made up of 19 amino acids. V lost 3 bases and J lost 3, with 21 bases in between. Germline CDR1 is SEHNR and CDR2 is FQNEAQ (reference sequence). The CDR3 region is CASSFLPLSRRSGANVLTF. The CDR3, as DNA: TGTGCCAGCAGCTTCCTCCCCCTCAGTCGGAGGAGTGGGGCCAACGTCCTGACTTTC.

On this clonotype itself: One base away lies a much larger clone, so this may be a sequencing read error. The chain employs TRBV6-4 and TRBJ2-1; D is unresolved. In germline, CDR1 is MRHNA, CDR2 SNTAGT. This CDR3 has 10 amino acids. CDR3 bases: TGTACCAGCAGCGATAATGAGCAGTTCTTC. It translates to CTSSDNEQFF.

The chain carries TRBV29-1 and TRBJ1-1, with D unresolved. V was pared by 4 bases and J by 10 bases, with 10 bases between. Germline lookup yields CDR1 SQVTM and CDR2 ANQGSEA. The CDR3 contains 10 residues. CDR3 in DNA: TGCAGCGTTGTAGGTCGAGGAGCTTTCTTT. Its translation is CSVVGRGAFF.